The 19 T cell receptor beta chains below all came from one sample that was sequenced in a study of shared clonotypes between healthy human individuals. Sequencing used immunoSEQ multiplex PCR; TCRdb keeps in-frame clones, though not all of them. This table has millions of clones, 85% to 95% appearing once. Sample: naive CD4+ T cells sorted from blood. The subset was: CD45RA+ positively selected. The receptor set was obtained from a man between 18 and 35 years old in good health.

Concerning this clone itself: The sample holds other DNA sequences that translate to the same CDR3. V is TRBV6-5 and J is TRBJ2-1, with D hard to call. Trimming stripped 2 bases from V and 3 bases from J, with 5 bases between. Per the germline V gene, CDR1 is MNHEY and CDR2 is SVGAGI. The CDR3 sequence is 13 residues long. The CDR3 nucleotides are TGTGCCAGCAGTTACACCGACTACAATGAGCAGTTCTTC. Its protein product is CASSYTDYNEQFF.

The V gene is TRBV29-1, the J gene TRBJ1-5, with unresolved D. Looked up from germline, CDR1 is SQVTM and CDR2 is ANQGSEA. V was cut by 5 bases and J by 5 bases, with 13 bases left in between. The CDR3 consists of 13 residues. CDR3 nucleotide sequence: TGCAGCGTTTCGCCAGGACGTTATCAGCCCCAGCATTTT. This sequence encodes CSVSPGRYQPQHF. Drawing the rest from reference TRBV29-1 and TRBJ1-5, the complete variable domain is SAVISQKPSRDICQRGTSLTIQCQVDSQVTMMFWYRQQPGQSLTLIATANQGSEATYESGFVIDKFPISRPNLTFSTLTVSNMSPEDSSIYLCSVSPGRYQPQHFGDGTRLSIL.

The J gene is TRBJ2-7, the V gene TRBV21-1; the table's D call, TRBD1, has no DNA check behind it. TRBV21-1 represents a pseudogene. This CDR3 is 13 amino acids long. The CDR3 region has the DNA TGTGCCAGCACCAAGGAAACAGGGCCCGAGCAGTACTTC. Translation gives CASTKETGPEQYF.

This clone appeared a single time. This sequence joins TRBV10-2 and TRBJ1-1, with D maybe TRBD1 (5 bases). Trimming removed 7 bases at V and 4 bases at J, with 10 bases between. The CDR3 extends over 12 amino acids. Germline loops: CDR1 WSHSY, CDR2 SAAADI. As DNA, the CDR3 is TGCGCCAGCACCCATGGGGGCACTGAAGCTTTCTTT. Translation: CASTHGGTEAFF.

There are many counts of this clone. The V call is TRBV4-1, the J call TRBJ2-1, with 8 positions matching TRBD2. The CDR3 loop spans 17 amino acids. CDR1 is MGHRA, CDR2 YSYEKL, per germline. Losses at the gene ends were 0 bases for V and 1 base for J; bases not matched to a gene: 5. This CDR3 is CASSQEASGFSYNEQFF. The CDR3 coding sequence is TGCGCCAGCAGCCAAGAAGCTAGCGGGTTTTCCTACAATGAGCAGTTCTTC.

A remark on this clone: Distinct nucleotide sequences in the sample also encode this CDR3. V and J are TRBV5-1 and TRBJ1-4, with D perhaps matching TRBD1 (6 bases). Between the trimmed V and J ends, which lost 1 base and 5 bases, there was a span of 9 bases. Germline assignment: CDR1 SGHRS and CDR2 YFSETQ. There are 14 residues in the CDR3. The CDR3 spells CASSLTGKNEKLFF. Here the CDR3 DNA reads TGCGCCAGCAGCTTGACAGGGAAAAATGAAAAACTGTTTTTT. Full variable domain (remainder filled in from reference TRBV5-1 and TRBJ1-4): KAGVTQTPRYLIKTRGQQVTLSCSPISGHRSVSWYQQTPGQGLQFLFEYFSETQRNKGNFPGRFSGRQFSNSRSEMNVSTLELGDSALYLCASSLTGKNEKLFFGSGTQLSVL.

In DNA, the CDR3 is TGTGCCAGCAGCCCACGGGCTCGGGACCCTCTGGAGGCAGCTTTCTTT. Amino acids: CASSPRARDPLEAAFF. The V call is TRBV7-8, the J call TRBJ1-1, with D perhaps TRBD1 (5 bases). The length of the CDR3 is 16 residues. From germline, CDR1 is SGHVS and CDR2 FQNEAQ. The germline V and J ends were trimmed by 5 bases and 10 bases, with 26 bases remaining between them.

The chain carries TRBV19 and TRBJ2-1, with a possible D match to TRBD2 (5 bases). The CDR3 is made up of 15 amino acids. Germline V gene sequence: CDR1 LNHDA, CDR2 SQIVND (reference sequence). Trimming pared 5 bases from V and 10 bases from J, leaving 21 bases between. CDR3 residues: CASSSQAGVSGEQFF. CDR3 nucleotide sequence: TGTGCCAGTAGTTCTCAAGCCGGGGTATCTGGGGAGCAGTTCTTC.

J is TRBJ2-2 and V is TRBV6-6; TRBD1 matches at 7 bases. With V trimmed by 6 bases and J by 0 bases, 4 bases remained unmatched. Germline V gene sequence: CDR1 MNHNY, CDR2 SVGAGI (reference sequence). The length of the CDR3 is 15 residues. In nucleotides, the CDR3 is TGTGCCAGCAGGAGACAGGGCACGAACACCGGGGAGCTGTTTTTT. Translation: CASRRQGTNTGELFF.

On this clone: Mismatch with germline at one junction end may stem from a read error. Other DNA sequences in the same sample also yield this CDR3. The J gene is TRBJ2-2, the V gene TRBV5-6; D gene ambiguous. This CDR3 is built from 14 residues. Germline assignment: CDR1 SGHDT and CDR2 YYEEEE. The CDR3 spells CASSLDGGTGELFF. The CDR3 nucleotides are TGTGCCAGCAGTTTGGACGGCGGCACCGGGGAGCTGTTTTTT.

A word on this clone: Other nucleotide sequences from this sample produce the same CDR3. The chain links TRBV18 to TRBJ1-5; TRBD1 agrees at 7 bases. Germline V CDR1 and CDR2: KGHSH, LQKENI. V dropped 2 bases and J dropped 2; count of bases not matched to a gene: 3. CDR3 length: 15 amino acids. CDR3 nucleotide sequence: TGTGCCAGCTCACCAACCACAGGGGGCAATCAGCCCCAGCATTTT. This gives the protein CASSPTTGGNQPQHF.

The genes are TRBV19 and TRBJ1-5; 7 nucleotides line up with TRBD1. Germline V CDR1 and CDR2: LNHDA, SQIVND (reference sequence). V was clipped by 6 bases and J by 3 bases; unmatched bases: 11. This CDR3 is 16 amino acids long. The CDR3 loop reads CASSLDRKRSNQPQHF. CDR3 sequence (DNA): TGTGCCAGTAGCCTGGACAGGAAGAGGTCCAATCAGCCCCAGCATTTT. Full variable domain (remainder filled in from reference TRBV19 and TRBJ1-5): DGGITQSPKYLFRKEGQNVTLSCEQNLNHDAMYWYRQDPGQGLRLIYYSQIVNDFQKGDIAEGYSVSREKKESFPLTVTSAQKNPTAFYLCASSLDRKRSNQPQHFGDGTRLSIL.

To note about this clone: It is unclear where the CDR3 begins or ends on the DNA, so no DNA is shown, and the CDR3 is as TCRdb lists it. This sample includes further DNA sequences coding for the same CDR3. The gene calls are TRBV11-2 and TRBJ2-6; TRBD2, the table's D call, was not compared with the DNA. CDR1 and CDR2 (germline): SGHAT, FQNNGV. The CDR3 has 14 amino acids, counting both end residues. This CDR3 is CASSPTFGANVLTF.

A remark on this clone: Additional DNA sequences in this sample encode the identical CDR3. V gene TRBV30 combines with J gene TRBJ1-2; 8 nucleotides line up with TRBD1. The V and J ends lost 3 bases and 2 bases, in that order; junction bases with no gene match: 2. The CDR3 extends over 13 amino acids. CDR1 and CDR2 from the germline V gene are GTSNPN and SVGIG (reference sequence). CDR3 nucleotides: TGTGCCTGGAGCGCAGGGGGCAACTATGGCTACACCTTC. This codes for CAWSAGGNYGYTF.

This chain connects TRBV11-1 to TRBJ1-4; 7 nucleotides align to TRBD1. Trimming at V came to 5 bases and at J to 8 bases, leaving 11 bases not matched to a gene. Germline CDR1 SGHAT, CDR2 FQDESV (reference sequence). This CDR3 is 15 amino acids long. CDR3 region: CASSRRGDRAEKLFF. The CDR3 coding sequence is TGTGCCAGCAGCCGTCGGGGGGACAGAGCCGAAAAACTGTTTTTT.

This chain uses TRBV2 with TRBJ1-2, with a possible D match to TRBD1 (6 bases). The ends were cut back, 6 bases at V and 3 bases at J, with 11 bases in the middle. CDR3 length: 13 residues. Germline values: CDR1 SNHLY, CDR2 FYNNEI. The CDR3 reads CASRERQDYGYTF. In DNA form, the CDR3 reads TGTGCCAGCAGGGAAAGACAGGACTATGGCTACACCTTC.

The V and J genes are TRBV6-1 and TRBJ1-1; 7 nucleotides agree with TRBD1. After removal of 11 bases from V and 1 base from J, the junction contained 10 bases not matched to a gene. The CDR3 sequence is 14 residues long. CDR1 is MNHNS and CDR2 is SASEGT in the germline V gene. The CDR3 loop is CADPGGAWNTEAFF. Written as DNA, the CDR3 is TGTGCCGACCCAGGGGGGGCTTGGAACACTGAAGCTTTCTTT.

The chain carries TRBV7-2 and TRBJ2-5; possibly TRBD2 for D (5 bases). CDR3 size: 18 residues. Trimming took 0 bases from V and 4 from J, leaving 21 bases between them. Germline-derived CDR1 and CDR2 are SGHTA and FQGNSA. Written as DNA, the CDR3 is TGTGCCAGCAGCTTAGCCATCACAACTAGTTCTGTGAGAGAGACCCAGTACTTC. Residues: CASSLAITTSSVRETQYF.

The genes are TRBV6-5 and TRBJ1-4; D might be TRBD1 (5 bases). CDR1 and CDR2 from the germline V gene are MNHEY and SVGAGI. The CDR3 spans 15 residues. Trimming shortened V by 4 bases and J by 10 bases, and 19 bases separated the two germline ends. CDR3 amino acids: CASSSPDGGSGKLFF. The CDR3 DNA sequence: TGTGCCAGCAGTTCGCCCGACGGGGGATCCGGAAAACTGTTTTTT.